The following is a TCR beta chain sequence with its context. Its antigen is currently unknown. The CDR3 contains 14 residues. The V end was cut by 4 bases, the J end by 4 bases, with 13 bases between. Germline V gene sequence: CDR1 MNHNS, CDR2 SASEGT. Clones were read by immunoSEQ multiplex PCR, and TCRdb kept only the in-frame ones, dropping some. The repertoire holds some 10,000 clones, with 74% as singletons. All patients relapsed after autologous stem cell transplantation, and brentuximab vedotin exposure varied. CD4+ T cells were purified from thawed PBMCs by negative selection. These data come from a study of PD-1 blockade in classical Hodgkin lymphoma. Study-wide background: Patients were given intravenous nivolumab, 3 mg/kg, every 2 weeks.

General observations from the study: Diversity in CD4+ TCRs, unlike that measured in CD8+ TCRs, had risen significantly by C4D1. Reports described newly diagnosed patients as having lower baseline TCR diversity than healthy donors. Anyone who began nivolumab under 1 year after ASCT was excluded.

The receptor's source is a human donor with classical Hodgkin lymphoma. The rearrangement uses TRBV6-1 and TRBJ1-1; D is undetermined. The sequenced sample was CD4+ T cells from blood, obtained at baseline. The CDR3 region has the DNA TGTGCCAGCAGTGTCCGGGGAAGGAGCACTGAAGCTTTCTTT. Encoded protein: CASSVRGRSTEAFF.